A single sample is the source of the 30 T cell receptor beta chains below, sequenced in a study of T cells in localized non-small cell lung cancer. The table came from immunoSEQ multiplex PCR; TCRdb's copy has only in-frame clones and leaves some out. This table has around 50,000 clones, 85% to 90% appearing once. The sample was PBMCs, taken before any cancer treatment. These receptor sequences come from a man between 40 and 70 years old with stage II lung adenocarcinoma.

Written as DNA, the CDR3 is TGCGCCAGCAGCTTGCAGGGACAGGGGGCCTACAATGAGCAGTTCTTC. This encodes CASSLQGQGAYNEQFF. This chain uses TRBV5-1 with TRBJ2-1; 11 nucleotides match TRBD1. V lost 1 base to trimming and J lost 2 bases; unmatched junction nucleotides: 2. Germline CDR1 SGHRS, CDR2 YFSETQ. The CDR3 length is 16 residues.

The J gene is TRBJ1-6, the V gene TRBV30, with D hard to call. Deletions cut 1 base from V and 2 bases from J, with 3 bases between. Looked up from germline, CDR1 is GTSNPN and CDR2 is SVGIG (reference sequence). CDR3 length: 13 residues. CDR3 sequence (DNA): TGTGCCTGGAGTGGGGCCTATAATTCACCCCTCCACTTT. This gives the protein CAWSGAYNSPLHF.

The chain combines TRBV5-1 with TRBJ1-1; D is uncertain. V shed 0 bases and J shed 7 bases, with 10 bases lying between them. The V gene's germline CDR1 is SGHRS and CDR2 YFSETQ. This CDR3 has 13 residues. Here the CDR3 reads CASSLGRVGEAFF. In DNA, the CDR3 is TGCGCCAGCAGCTTGGGAAGGGTAGGTGAAGCTTTCTTT.

This clone was detected only a few times. The rearrangement uses TRBV10-1 and TRBJ1-2; TRBD1 matches 8 bases. Germline trimming cut 0 bases from V and 6 bases from J; bases unmatched to any gene: 6. Germline CDR1 reads WNHNN; CDR2 reads SYGVQD (reference sequence). The CDR3 extends over 15 amino acids. The CDR3 coding sequence is TGCGCCAGCAGTGAGTCGCGACAGGGGCTGGATGGCTACACCTTC. Amino acids: CASSESRQGLDGYTF.

V gene TRBV19 combines with J gene TRBJ1-6; possible D gene TRBD1, 6 bases. The CDR3 contains 16 residues. Per germline, CDR1 LNHDA and CDR2 SQIVND (reference sequence). Trimming took off 6 bases at V and 2 bases at J, with 14 bases between the two ends. The CDR3 loop reads CASSVLRDTYNSPLHF. The CDR3 DNA sequence: TGTGCCAGTAGCGTCCTCCGGGACACCTATAATTCACCCCTCCACTTT.

The chain has TRBV5-1 and TRBJ2-3; 7 positions match TRBD2. The CDR3 extends over 14 amino acids. V lost 0 bases, J lost 5 bases, and 3 bases stayed unmatched. Germline CDR1 reads SGHRS; CDR2 reads YFSETQ. CDR3 nucleotides: TGCGCCAGCAGCTTGGATATAGCGGGAGATACGCAGTATTTT. It specifies CASSLDIAGDTQYF.

The rearrangement joins TRBV7-2 to TRBJ2-1; D ambiguous. V lost 7 bases to trimming and J lost 12 bases, with 13 bases between them. Germline V lookup: CDR1 SGHTA, CDR2 FQGNSA. The CDR3 spans 11 residues. The DNA of the CDR3 is TGTGCCAGCACCCCTCTAGAATTGCAGTTCTTC. The encoded protein is CASTPLELQFF.

This chain uses TRBV6-1 with TRBJ1-6; D gene ambiguous. In germline, CDR1 is MNHNS, CDR2 SASEGT. The ends were cut back, 5 bases at V and 3 bases at J, with 11 bases in the middle. The CDR3 length is 15 residues. The chain's CDR3 is CASSFINSYNSPLHF. DNA of the CDR3: TGTGCCAGCAGTTTTATAAACAGCTATAATTCACCCCTCCACTTT.

The rearrangement uses TRBV7-2 and TRBJ2-7; the D is unclear. Germline V gives CDR1 SGHTA, CDR2 FQGNSA. Trimming took 9 bases from V and 0 from J, leaving 12 bases between them. This CDR3 is 13 amino acids long. CDR3 region: CASNPGHSYEQYV. Here the CDR3 DNA reads TGTGCCAGTAACCCGGGCCACTCCTACGAGCAGTACGTC.

This chain links TRBV19 with TRBJ1-1; 7 bases agree with TRBD1. Looked up from germline, CDR1 is LNHDA and CDR2 is SQIVND (reference sequence). The CDR3 contains 15 residues. The junction had 5 bases not matched to a gene; V was cut back by 4 bases and J by 0 bases. CDR3 sequence (DNA): TGTGCCAGTAGTACGCCCACAGGGGTGAACACTGAAGCTTTCTTT. It codes for CASSTPTGVNTEAFF.

Comment on this clone: This sample includes further DNA sequences coding for the same CDR3. The V gene is TRBV27, the J gene TRBJ1-3; no clear D gene. CDR3 length equals 12 residues. V was clipped by 4 bases and J by 3 bases, with 4 bases between them. Germline CDR1 is MNHEY and CDR2 is SMNVEV (reference sequence). DNA of the CDR3: TGTGCCAGCAGTTCAGGTGGAAACACCATATATTTT. Translating it yields CASSSGGNTIYF.

The chain joins TRBV19 to TRBJ2-7; D possibly corresponds to TRBD1 (8 bases). V lost 2 bases and J 4 bases, leaving 15 bases between the germline ends. The CDR3 spans 15 residues. Germline-derived CDR1 and CDR2 are LNHDA and SQIVND (reference sequence). The CDR3 region is CASSISVQGGYEQYF. CDR3 bases: TGTGCCAGTAGTATATCGGTACAGGGGGGGTACGAGCAGTACTTC.

The chain couples TRBV6-5 to TRBJ2-7; D gene unclear. V lost 6 bases and J lost 3, with 18 bases in between. Germline assignment: CDR1 MNHEY and CDR2 SVGAGI. This CDR3 has 15 amino acids. CDR3: CASSDYSGPLYEQYV. The CDR3 coding sequence is TGTGCCAGCAGCGATTACTCCGGGCCCCTCTACGAGCAGTACGTC.

The chain joins TRBV5-1 to TRBJ2-2; D is unclear. CDR1 is SGHRS and CDR2 is YFSETQ in the germline V gene. There are 13 residues in the CDR3. V was pared by 4 bases and J by 4 bases, with 8 bases between. Here the CDR3 reads CASSLGFTGELFF. In DNA form, the CDR3 reads TGCGCCAGCAGCCTTGGTTTCACCGGGGAGCTGTTTTTT.

The CDR3: CASGSPGDTEAFF. CDR3 coding DNA: TGTGCTAGTGGTTCCCCCGGGGACACTGAAGCTTTCTTT. The V call is TRBV12-5, the J call TRBJ1-1, with unresolved D. Germline-derived CDR1 and CDR2 are LGHNT and FRNRAP. The CDR3 consists of 13 residues. V lost 4 bases, J lost 3 bases, and 9 bases lay in between.

The chain couples TRBV4-2 to TRBJ1-1; maybe TRBD1 (5 bases). Germline loops: CDR1 LGHNA, CDR2 YNFKEQ. The V end was cut by 4 bases, the J end by 1 base, with 10 bases between. This CDR3 has 14 residues. The CDR3 spells CASSLRDGNTEAFF. The CDR3 DNA follows: TGTGCCAGCAGCCTCAGGGACGGGAACACTGAAGCTTTCTTT.

V gene TRBV6-1 combines with J gene TRBJ1-5; possibly TRBD1 for D (6 bases). The V and J ends lost 8 bases and 4 bases respectively, with 9 bases between them. This CDR3 spans 12 amino acids. Germline V lookup: CDR1 MNHNS, CDR2 SASEGT. CDR3 protein: CASGQTNQPQHF. The DNA for the CDR3 is TGTGCCAGCGGACAGACAAATCAGCCCCAGCATTTT.

The rearrangement joins TRBV19 to TRBJ2-2; D remains unclear. CDR1 is LNHDA and CDR2 is SQIVND in the germline V gene (reference sequence). The CDR3 has 12 amino acids. V was clipped by 6 bases and J by 6 bases, with 8 bases between them. CDR3 protein: CASRSYPGELFF. Here the CDR3 DNA reads TGTGCCAGTAGGTCCTACCCCGGGGAGCTGTTTTTT.

DNA for the CDR3: TGCAGCGTTGAAGTTTCCGGACAGGGAAAGTTCTTC. Protein product: CSVEVSGQGKFF. The V call is TRBV29-1, the J call TRBJ2-1; TRBD1 agrees at 8 bases. The CDR3 contains 12 residues. The germline CDR1 and CDR2 sequences are SQVTM and ANQGSEA. The ends lost 1 base at V and 14 bases at J; junction bases unmatched: 7.

The chain carries TRBV6-1 and TRBJ1-1; D ambiguous. Looked up from germline, CDR1 is MNHNS and CDR2 is SASEGT. Trimming removed 7 bases from V and 5 bases from J, with 8 bases in between. The CDR3 is 11 amino acids. The CDR3 sequence is CASTKYTEAFF. CDR3 sequence (DNA): TGTGCCAGCACTAAGTATACTGAAGCTTTCTTT.

This sequence joins TRBV5-1 and TRBJ2-1, with D perhaps TRBD1 (6 bases). The germline V gene has CDR1 SGHRS and CDR2 YFSETQ. The V end lost 0 bases, the J end lost 4 bases, and 11 bases lay between the germline ends. This CDR3 is 15 amino acids long. DNA of the CDR3: TGCGCCAGCAGCTTGGAACAGGGTGGATACAATGAGCAGTTCTTC. It encodes CASSLEQGGYNEQFF.

This clone was detected only once. This chain joins TRBV5-6 and TRBJ1-2, with D perhaps TRBD1 (5 bases). Trimming pared 0 bases from V and 5 bases from J, leaving 14 bases between. The CDR3 consists of 15 residues. CDR1 and CDR2 (germline): SGHDT, YYEEEE. DNA for the CDR3: TGTGCCAGCAGCTTGGTGTCAGGGAAGTGGTATGGCTACACCTTC. This gives the protein CASSLVSGKWYGYTF. Full variable domain (outside the CDR3, taken from reference TRBV5-6 and TRBJ1-2): DAGVTQSPTHLIKTRGQQVTLRCSPKSGHDTVSWYQQALGQGPQFIFQYYEEEERQRGNFPDRFSGHQFPNYSSELNVNALLLGDSALYLCASSLVSGKWYGYTFGSGTRLTVV.

The chain couples TRBV19 to TRBJ1-2, with D maybe TRBD1 (6 bases). CDR3 size: 14 residues. V lost 7 bases and J lost 3, with 15 bases in between. Per the germline V gene, CDR1 is LNHDA and CDR2 is SQIVND (reference sequence). The CDR3 spells CASTRRDTYYGYTF. Here the CDR3 DNA reads TGTGCCAGTACACGCCGGGACACCTACTATGGCTACACCTTC.

This chain joins TRBV2 and TRBJ1-2; 8 bases are a match to TRBD1. V shed 4 bases and J 0 bases; nucleotides not matched to a gene: 10. Per germline, CDR1 SNHLY and CDR2 FYNNEI. The CDR3 has 17 residues. The CDR3 region has the DNA TGTGCCAGCAGTGTTCGTGACAGGGGAATCACTAACTATGGCTACACCTTC. This encodes CASSVRDRGITNYGYTF.

The rearrangement links TRBV7-8 to TRBJ2-7, with 7 bases identical to TRBD1. In germline, CDR1 is SGHVS, CDR2 FQNEAQ. CDR3 size: 12 residues. V trimming: 4 bases; J trimming: 9 bases; junction bases outside the gene matches: 6. CDR3 DNA sequence: TGTGCCAGCAGCTACCACGACAGGGCGCAGTACTTC. Its translation is CASSYHDRAQYF.

V is TRBV5-6 and J is TRBJ2-1; D is tentatively TRBD1 or TRBD2 (6 bases each). The CDR3 length is 16 residues. Trimming left V 0 bases short and J 3 bases short, with 13 bases between. Per germline, CDR1 SGHDT and CDR2 YYEEEE. In nucleotides, the CDR3 is TGTGCCAGCAGCTTGGTGATCGGGGGCGTCTACAATGAGCAGTTCTTC. Amino acid sequence: CASSLVIGGVYNEQFF.

The chain combines TRBV6-5 with TRBJ1-5; no clear D gene. Germline assignment: CDR1 MNHEY and CDR2 SVGAGI. V shed 2 bases and J shed 3 bases, with 8 bases lying between them. This CDR3 is built from 14 residues. CDR3 amino acids: CASSYHGDNQPQHF. DNA for the CDR3: TGTGCCAGCAGTTACCACGGAGACAATCAGCCCCAGCATTTT.

The CDR3 sequence is CASSAQTQGDTQYF. In nucleotides, the CDR3 is TGCGCCAGCAGTGCGCAGACACAGGGAGATACGCAGTATTTT. The rearrangement joins TRBV10-1 to TRBJ2-3, with D possibly being TRBD1 (6 bases). CDR3 size: 14 residues. V lost 4 bases, J lost 5 bases, and 13 bases lay in between. Germline loops: CDR1 WNHNN, CDR2 SYGVQD (reference sequence).

V usage is TRBV29-1 and J usage is TRBJ2-3; D might be TRBD1 or TRBD2, each matching 5 bases. Trimming shortened V by 0 bases and J by 6 bases, and 7 bases separated the two germline ends. This CDR3 is built from 12 residues. CDR1 is SQVTM and CDR2 is ANQGSEA in the germline V gene. The CDR3 DNA reads as TGCAGCGTTGAAGATTGGGGGGATACGCAGTATTTT. Translated: CSVEDWGDTQYF.

This rearrangement joins TRBV5-1 to TRBJ1-1; perhaps TRBD1 as D (6 bases). CDR3 length: 15 residues. V lost 0 bases and J 0 bases, leaving 9 bases between the germline ends. CDR1 is SGHRS and CDR2 is YFSETQ in the germline V gene. The DNA of the CDR3 is TGCGCCAGCAGCTTGGAAACAGGGTTGAACACTGAAGCTTTCTTT. Amino acids: CASSLETGLNTEAFF.